These 22 T cell receptor beta chains were sequenced from one sample in a study of blood T cell repertoires in COVID-19. The repertoire was sequenced with immunoSEQ multiplex PCR; TCRdb's copy has only in-frame clones and lacks some. The sample includes around 110,000 clones, 82% of them seen just once. The sample consisted of peripheral blood. These receptors were taken from a woman aged 65 to 85 with acute or convalescent COVID-19.

In its sample, this clone was seen once. The CDR3 nucleotides read TGTGCCAGCAGCCGGACAGGGGGAAACTATGGCTACACCTTC. It specifies CASSRTGGNYGYTF. V usage is TRBV5-4 and J usage is TRBJ1-2; TRBD1 matches at 10 bases. The ends lost 4 bases at V and 2 bases at J; junction bases unmatched: 2. CDR1 is SGHNT, CDR2 YYREEE, per germline (reference sequence). The CDR3 has 14 residues.

This clone occurred once. The J gene is TRBJ1-2, the V gene TRBV2; tentatively, D is TRBD1 (6 bases). V dropped 6 bases and J dropped 8 bases, with 16 bases sitting between them. The CDR3 runs to 13 residues. The germline V gene encodes CDR1 SNHLY and CDR2 FYNNEI. The CDR3 protein is CASSRSWTEGYTF. CDR3 nucleotides: TGTGCCAGCAGCCGAAGCTGGACAGAGGGCTACACCTTC.

A few counts support this clone. Written as DNA, the CDR3 is TGTGCCAGTACTCCGAGGCCAGATGGCTACACCTTC. Amino acid sequence: CASTPRPDGYTF. J is TRBJ1-2 and V is TRBV6-5; no definite D call. Germline CDR1 is MNHEY and CDR2 is SVGAGI. This CDR3 comprises 12 residues. Trimming shortened V by 9 bases and J by 6 bases, and 14 bases separated the two germline ends.

The V and J genes are TRBV7-3 and TRBJ2-1; D might be TRBD1 (6 bases). The germline gives CDR1 SGHTA, CDR2 FQGTGA. The CDR3 loop spans 15 amino acids. Deletions cut 5 bases from V and 4 bases from J, with 15 bases between. This chain's CDR3 is CASSPSGQIYNEQFF. CDR3 nucleotides: TGTGCCAGCAGCCCCTCTGGACAGATATACAATGAGCAGTTCTTC.

This clone was observed a few times. The genes are TRBV7-2 and TRBJ2-7; 9 bases align to TRBD1. Per germline, CDR1 SGHTA and CDR2 FQGNSA. The CDR3 covers 16 residues. The V and J ends lost 6 bases and 4 bases, in that order; junction bases with no gene match: 13. In DNA form, the CDR3 reads TGTGCCAGCAGTCCCTCGGCGGGACAGGGTAGTTACGAGCAGTACTTC. This codes for CASSPSAGQGSYEQYF.

This clone has just one count. V and J are TRBV20-1 and TRBJ2-5; D is unclear. Trimming removed 3 bases from V and 2 bases from J, with 7 bases in between. The CDR3 consists of 12 residues. CDR1 and CDR2 (germline): DFQATT, SNEGSKA (reference sequence). The CDR3 DNA follows: TGCAGTGCTAGTCTGAGTCAAGAGACCCAGTACTTC. This sequence encodes CSASLSQETQYF.

The chain links TRBV5-6 to TRBJ2-7, with 9 bases identical to TRBD1. After removal of 4 bases from V and 9 bases from J, the junction contained 5 bases not matched to a gene. The CDR3 has 12 residues. The V gene's germline CDR1 is SGHDT and CDR2 YYEEEE. CDR3 region: CASSRTGAAQYV. For the CDR3, the DNA is TGTGCCAGCAGCAGGACAGGGGCCGCGCAGTACGTC.

J is TRBJ1-6 and V is TRBV5-1; TRBD1 matches at 7 bases. Trimming cost V 0 bases and J 9 bases; bases outside gene matches: 6. There are 15 residues in the CDR3. The germline V gene encodes CDR1 SGHRS and CDR2 YFSETQ. The CDR3 loop reads CASSLEGTETSPLHF. In DNA, the CDR3 is TGCGCCAGCAGCTTGGAGGGGACAGAGACTTCACCCCTCCACTTT.

The chain has TRBV5-5 and TRBJ2-1; 11 nucleotides align to TRBD1. CDR3 length: 14 amino acids. J was trimmed by 9 bases and V by 5 bases; bases with no gene match: 7. CDR1 and CDR2 (germline): SGHKS, YYEKEE (reference sequence). The CDR3 spells CASSFRDRGIEQFF. As DNA, the CDR3 is TGTGCCAGCAGTTTCCGGGACAGGGGGATTGAGCAGTTCTTC.

There are a few counts of this clone. V gene TRBV13 combines with J gene TRBJ1-1, with TRBD1 identical over 8 bases. Germline CDR1 reads PRHDT; CDR2 reads FYEKMQ (reference sequence). Trimming at V came to 4 bases and at J to 1 base, leaving 8 bases not matched to a gene. This CDR3 has 16 residues. CDR3 nucleotide sequence: TGTGCCAGCAGCTCGCTCTCAGGGGGCCCGAACACTGAAGCTTTCTTT. Its protein is CASSSLSGGPNTEAFF.

The chain links TRBV5-1 to TRBJ2-1, with 8 positions matching TRBD2. The V gene end was trimmed by 6 bases and the J gene end by 6 bases; junction bases not matched to a gene: 11. CDR1 SGHRS and CDR2 YFSETQ come from the germline V gene. There are 15 residues in the CDR3. The CDR3 DNA reads as TGCGCCAGCACACGATGGGCGGGGGGTCCCAATGAGCAGTTCTTC. Protein sequence: CASTRWAGGPNEQFF.

The chain combines TRBV14 with TRBJ1-3, with D possibly matching TRBD1 (6 bases). The CDR3 loop spans 17 amino acids. The germline V gene has CDR1 SGHDN and CDR2 FVKESK. V was trimmed by 0 bases and J by 2 bases, leaving 14 bases between them. The CDR3 spells CASSQDMPQGTGNTIYF. In DNA form, the CDR3 reads TGTGCCAGCAGCCAAGATATGCCACAGGGAACTGGAAACACCATATATTTT.

The chain couples TRBV3-1 (or the pseudogene TRBV3-2) to TRBJ1-2, with D perhaps matching TRBD1 (6 bases). The length of the CDR3 is 15 residues. V dropped 3 bases and J dropped 4 bases, with 15 bases sitting between them. Germline V gene sequence: CDR1 LGHDT, CDR2 YNNKEL (reference sequence). The CDR3 loop is CASSHGGRTVYGYTF. CDR3 bases: TGTGCCAGCAGCCACGGGGGGCGGACCGTCTATGGCTACACCTTC.

The chain employs TRBV19 and TRBJ1-4; 7 positions match TRBD1. V gave up 3 bases and J gave up 4 bases; unmatched junction bases: 8. Germline V gene data show CDR1 as LNHDA and CDR2 as SQIVND (reference sequence). There are 16 residues in the CDR3. CDR3 DNA sequence: TGTGCCAGTAGTATCCGGGACAGAAGAGATAATGAAAAACTGTTTTTT. Protein sequence: CASSIRDRRDNEKLFF.

This chain joins TRBV9 and TRBJ1-4; weak D call: TRBD1 (5 bases). Deletions cut 2 bases from V and 5 bases from J, with 10 bases between. The CDR3 contains 14 residues. CDR1 and CDR2 from the germline V gene are SGDLS and YYNGEE. CDR3 in amino acids: CASSVRSGNEKLFF. The CDR3 DNA is TGTGCCAGCAGCGTTCGGTCAGGGAATGAAAAACTGTTTTTT.

The rearrangement uses TRBV11-3 and TRBJ2-5, with unresolved D. This CDR3 has 14 residues. Between the trimmed V and J ends, which lost 3 bases and 5 bases, there was a span of 13 bases. In germline, CDR1 is SGHNT, CDR2 YENEEA. CDR3 loop: CASSFSRWAETQYF. The CDR3 nucleotides are TGTGCCAGCAGCTTCTCCCGGTGGGCGGAGACCCAGTACTTC.

The chain couples TRBV2 to TRBJ1-1; D unclear. Trimming shortened V by 7 bases and J by 5 bases, and 11 bases separated the two germline ends. This CDR3 contains 12 residues. Per germline, CDR1 SNHLY and CDR2 FYNNEI. CDR3 residues: CASNEIRTEAFF. Here the CDR3 DNA reads TGTGCCAGCAACGAAATTCGGACTGAAGCTTTCTTT.

The gene calls are TRBV6-4 and TRBJ2-2; 8 nucleotides line up with TRBD1. The V and J ends lost 6 bases and 5 bases, in that order; junction bases with no gene match: 14. This CDR3 comprises 17 residues. Germline loops: CDR1 MRHNA, CDR2 SNTAGT. The chain's CDR3 is CASSPGSGTGGTGELFF. CDR3 bases: TGTGCCAGCAGCCCCGGTTCAGGGACAGGAGGAACCGGGGAGCTGTTTTTT.

This chain connects TRBV7-2 to TRBJ2-4, with no clear D. CDR1 is SGHTA and CDR2 is FQGNSA in the germline V gene. CDR3 length equals 14 residues. V lost 1 base and J lost 6, with 10 bases in between. The CDR3 reads CASSLDRNRNIQYF. Written as DNA, the CDR3 is TGTGCCAGCAGCTTAGACCGGAACAGAAACATTCAGTACTTC.

V usage is TRBV29-1 and J usage is TRBJ1-2; 7 bases are shared with TRBD1. The CDR3 has 11 amino acids. From germline, CDR1 is SQVTM and CDR2 ANQGSEA. V trimming: 6 bases; J trimming: 5 bases; junction bases outside the gene matches: 3. The CDR3 DNA reads TGCAGCGTGGGACAGCAGTATGGCTACACCTTC. Translating gives CSVGQQYGYTF.

V and J are TRBV3-1 (or the pseudogene TRBV3-2) and TRBJ2-1, with D maybe TRBD2 (6 bases). The CDR3 is 15 residues long. The ends were cut back, 4 bases at V and 9 bases at J, with 19 bases in the middle. Germline values: CDR1 LGHDT, CDR2 YNNKEL (reference sequence). The CDR3 here is CASSPRDWGSPEQFF. Here the CDR3 DNA reads TGTGCCAGCAGCCCCCGGGACTGGGGGTCTCCTGAGCAGTTCTTC.

The chain joins TRBV7-8 to TRBJ2-3; weak D call: TRBD2 (5 bases). The CDR3 has 16 residues. The germline gives CDR1 SGHVS, CDR2 FQNEAQ. V dropped 5 bases and J dropped 1 base, with 16 bases sitting between them. The CDR3 DNA is TGTGCCAGCAGCCATGGAGGTACCAAGGGCACAGATACGCAGTATTTT. It translates to CASSHGGTKGTDTQYF. Combining the CDR3 with reference TRBV7-8 and TRBJ2-3 gives the whole variable domain GAGVSQSPRYKVAKRGQDVALRCDPISGHVSLFWYQQALGQGPEFLTYFQNEAQLDKSGLPSDRFFAERPEGSVSTLKIQRTQQEDSAVYLCASSHGGTKGTDTQYFGPGTRLTVL.